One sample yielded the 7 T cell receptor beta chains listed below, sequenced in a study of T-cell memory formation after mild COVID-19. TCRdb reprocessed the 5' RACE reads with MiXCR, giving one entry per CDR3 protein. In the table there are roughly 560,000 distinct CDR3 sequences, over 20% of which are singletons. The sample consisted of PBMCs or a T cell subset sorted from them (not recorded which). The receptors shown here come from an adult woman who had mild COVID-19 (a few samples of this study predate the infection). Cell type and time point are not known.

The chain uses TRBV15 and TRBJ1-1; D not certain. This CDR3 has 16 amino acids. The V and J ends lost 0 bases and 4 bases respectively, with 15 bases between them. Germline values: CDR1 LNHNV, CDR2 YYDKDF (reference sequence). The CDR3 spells CATSRDGRYGGTEAFF. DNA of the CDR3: TGTGCCACCAGCAGAGATGGGCGGTACGGCGGCACTGAAGCTTTCTTT.

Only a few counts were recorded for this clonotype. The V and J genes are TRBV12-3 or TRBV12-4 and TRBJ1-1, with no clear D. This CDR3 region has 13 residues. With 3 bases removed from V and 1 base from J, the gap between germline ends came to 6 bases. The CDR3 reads CASSFYPNTEAFF. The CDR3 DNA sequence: TGTGCCAGCAGTTTTTATCCGAACACTGAAGCTTTCTTT.

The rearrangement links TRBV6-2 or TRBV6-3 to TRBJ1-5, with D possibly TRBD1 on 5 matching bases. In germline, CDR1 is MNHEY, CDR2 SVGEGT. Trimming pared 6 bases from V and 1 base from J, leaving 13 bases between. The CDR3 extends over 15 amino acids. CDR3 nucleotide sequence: TGTGCCAGCAGCCAGGGCGCATTGAGCAATCAGCCCCAGCATTTT. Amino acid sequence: CASSQGALSNQPQHF.

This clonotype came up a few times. In DNA form, the CDR3 reads TGCAGTGCTAGAGATGGCGGCAGGGAAGCTTTCTTT. Translating it yields CSARDGGREAFF. The rearrangement joins TRBV20-1 to TRBJ1-1; D remains ambiguous. Germline V gene sequence: CDR1 DFQATT, CDR2 SNEGSKA (reference sequence). The CDR3 extends over 12 amino acids. Trimming left V 0 bases short and J 8 bases short, with 10 bases between.

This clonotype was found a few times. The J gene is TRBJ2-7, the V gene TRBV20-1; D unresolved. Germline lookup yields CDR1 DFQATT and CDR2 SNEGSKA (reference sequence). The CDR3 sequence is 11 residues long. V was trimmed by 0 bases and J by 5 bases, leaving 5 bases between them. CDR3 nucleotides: TGCAGTGCTAGAGATCCGAACGAGCAGTACTTC. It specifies CSARDPNEQYF.

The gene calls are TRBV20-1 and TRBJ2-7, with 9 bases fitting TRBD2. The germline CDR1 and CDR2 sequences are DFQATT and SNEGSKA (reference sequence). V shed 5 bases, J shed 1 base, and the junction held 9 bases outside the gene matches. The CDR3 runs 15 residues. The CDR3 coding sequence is TGCAGTGCTCTCCCACCGGCGGGAGGGTCCTACGAGCAGTACTTC. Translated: CSALPPAGGSYEQYF.

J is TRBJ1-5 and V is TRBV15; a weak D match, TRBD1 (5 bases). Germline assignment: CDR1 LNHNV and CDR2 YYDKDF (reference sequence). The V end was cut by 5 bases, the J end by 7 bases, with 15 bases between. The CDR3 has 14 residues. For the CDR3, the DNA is TGTGCCACCAGCCGAAGGGGCCAGGCCCAGCCCCAGCATTTT. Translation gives CATSRRGQAQPQHF.